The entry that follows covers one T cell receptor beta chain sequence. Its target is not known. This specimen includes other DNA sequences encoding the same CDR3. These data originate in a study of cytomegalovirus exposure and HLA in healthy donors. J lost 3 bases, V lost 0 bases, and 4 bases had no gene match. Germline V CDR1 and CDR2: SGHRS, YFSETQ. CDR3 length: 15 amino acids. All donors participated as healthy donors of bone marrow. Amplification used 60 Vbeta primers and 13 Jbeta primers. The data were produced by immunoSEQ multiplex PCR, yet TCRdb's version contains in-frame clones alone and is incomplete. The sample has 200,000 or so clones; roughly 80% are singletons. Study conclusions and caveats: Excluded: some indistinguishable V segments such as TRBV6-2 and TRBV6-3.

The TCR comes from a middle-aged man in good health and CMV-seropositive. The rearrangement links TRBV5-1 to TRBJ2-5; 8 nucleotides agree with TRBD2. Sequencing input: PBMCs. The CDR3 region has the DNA TGCGCCAGCAGCTTGGCCGGAGCGGGGGAAGAGACCCAGTACTTC. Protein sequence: CASSLAGAGEETQYF.